This T cell receptor (beta chain) originates from a study of graft-versus-host responses after intestinal transplantation. Study details: Each transplant was multivisceral, liver-intestinal, or isolated intestinal. Recipients uniformly received anti-thymocyte globulin induction, followed by tacrolimus and steroids for 3 to 4 years.

V lost 5 bases and J lost 1; bases outside the gene matches: 3. This CDR3 spans 14 amino acids. The germline V gene encodes CDR1 SGHTA and CDR2 FQGNSA. This clone was seen once. Its target is unknown. Sequenced by immunoSEQ multiplex PCR; TCRdb stores in-frame clones only, minus some. This table holds roughly 75,000 clones, 91% found once. The sample was unstimulated CD4+ T cells sorted from spleen or lymph node cells, taken before intestinal transplant. The receptor comes from a human donor who received an intestinal transplant. The J gene is TRBJ2-7, the V gene TRBV7-2; 9 nucleotides align to TRBD1. This chain's CDR3 is CASSPGTGSYEQYF. The CDR3 nucleotides are TGTGCCAGCAGCCCCGGGACAGGGTCCTACGAGCAGTACTTC.